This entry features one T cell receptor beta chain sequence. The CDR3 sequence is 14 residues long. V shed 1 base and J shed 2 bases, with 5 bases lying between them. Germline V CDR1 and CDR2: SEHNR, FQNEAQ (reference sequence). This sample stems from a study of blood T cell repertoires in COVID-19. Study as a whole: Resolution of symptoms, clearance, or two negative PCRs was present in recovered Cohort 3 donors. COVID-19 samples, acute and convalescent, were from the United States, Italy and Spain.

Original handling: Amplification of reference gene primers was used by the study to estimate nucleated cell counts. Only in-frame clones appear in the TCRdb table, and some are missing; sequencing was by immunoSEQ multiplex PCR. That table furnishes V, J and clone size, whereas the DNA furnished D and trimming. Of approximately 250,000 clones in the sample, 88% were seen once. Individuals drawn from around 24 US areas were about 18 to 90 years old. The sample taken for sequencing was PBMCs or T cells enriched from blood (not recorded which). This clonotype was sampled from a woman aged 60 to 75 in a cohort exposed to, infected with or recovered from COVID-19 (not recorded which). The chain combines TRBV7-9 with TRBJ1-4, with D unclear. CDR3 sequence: CASSLGGTNEKLFF. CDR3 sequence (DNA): TGTGCCAGCAGCTTAGGAGGGACTAATGAAAAACTGTTTTTT.